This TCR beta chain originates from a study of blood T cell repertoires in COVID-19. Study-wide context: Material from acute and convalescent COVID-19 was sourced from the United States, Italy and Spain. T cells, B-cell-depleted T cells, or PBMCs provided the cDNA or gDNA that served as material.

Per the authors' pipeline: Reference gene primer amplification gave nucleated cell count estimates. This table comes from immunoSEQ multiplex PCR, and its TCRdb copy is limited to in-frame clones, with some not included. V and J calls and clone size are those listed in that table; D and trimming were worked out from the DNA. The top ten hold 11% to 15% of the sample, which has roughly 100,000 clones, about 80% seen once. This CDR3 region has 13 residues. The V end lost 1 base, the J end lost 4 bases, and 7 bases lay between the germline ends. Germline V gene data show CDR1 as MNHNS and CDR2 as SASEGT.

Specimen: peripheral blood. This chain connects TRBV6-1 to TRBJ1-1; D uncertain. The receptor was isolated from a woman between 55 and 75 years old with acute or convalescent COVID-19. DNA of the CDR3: TGTGCCAGCAGTGAAGACCGGGGCACTGAAGCTTTCTTT. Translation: CASSEDRGTEAFF.